The clone carrying this T cell receptor (beta chain) was recorded at least ten times. These data are taken from a study of metastatic and nonmetastatic thyroid tumors. Whole-study context: Blood and tumor or nodule tissue repertoires from malignant and benign thyroid patients were compared.

Trimming stripped 5 bases from V and 1 base from J, with 7 bases between. The CDR3 is 13 amino acids. Germline V gives CDR1 MNHNS, CDR2 SASEGT. In the original analysis: For papillary thyroid cancer, a distant-metastasis classifier was constructed from CDR3 differences observed across clinicopathological groups. TCRdb recomputed clones from the PCR reads via MiXCR. It is TCRdb's table, rather than the study itself, that gives the V and J calls and clone size. Of tens of thousands of clones detected, approximately 24% appear once; the ten largest clones hold 14%. Patients underwent thyroid surgery, and none had received any treatment before it.

The chain joins TRBV6-1 to TRBJ2-3; D unclear. Sequencing was carried out using tumor tissue. This receptor was identified in a female donor with papillary thyroid cancer or a benign thyroid nodule (not recorded which). Some clones in this sample may be carry-over from other donors' samples. The CDR3 sequence is CASSPPGTDTQYF. The CDR3 DNA follows: TGTGCCAGCAGTCCCCCGGGCACAGATACGCAGTATTTT.